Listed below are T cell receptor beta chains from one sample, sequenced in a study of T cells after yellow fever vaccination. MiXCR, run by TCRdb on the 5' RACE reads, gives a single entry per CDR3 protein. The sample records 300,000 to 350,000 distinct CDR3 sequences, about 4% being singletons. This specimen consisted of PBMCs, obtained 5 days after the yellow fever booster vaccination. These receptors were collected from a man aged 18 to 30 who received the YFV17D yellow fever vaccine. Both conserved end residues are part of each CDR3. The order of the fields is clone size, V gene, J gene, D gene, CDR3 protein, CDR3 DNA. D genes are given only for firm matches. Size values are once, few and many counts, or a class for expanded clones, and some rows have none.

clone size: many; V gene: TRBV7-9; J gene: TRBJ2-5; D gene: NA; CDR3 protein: CASSSTKGPMIRETQYF; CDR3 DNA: TGTGCCAGCAGCTCCACCAAGGGACCGATGATACGGGAGACCCAGTACTTC
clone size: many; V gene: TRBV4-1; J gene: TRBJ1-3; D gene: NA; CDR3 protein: CASSQAGGLGNTIYF; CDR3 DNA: TGCGCCAGCAGCCAAGCGGGGGGGCTTGGAAACACCATATATTTT
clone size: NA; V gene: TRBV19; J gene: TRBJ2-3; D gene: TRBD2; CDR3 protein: CASSISSGGTRRPDTQYF; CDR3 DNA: TGTGCCAGTAGTATTTCTAGCGGGGGGACAAGACGTCCAGATACGCAGTATTTT
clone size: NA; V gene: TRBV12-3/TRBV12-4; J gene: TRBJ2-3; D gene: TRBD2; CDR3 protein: CASSLGLAAGDTQYF; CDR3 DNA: TGTGCCAGCAGTTTGGGCCTAGCGGCGGGGGATACGCAGTATTTT
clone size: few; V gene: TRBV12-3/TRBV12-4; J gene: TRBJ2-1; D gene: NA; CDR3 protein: CASSLEVLIRNEQFF; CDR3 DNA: TGTGCCAGCAGTTTGGAGGTCCTAATTCGGAATGAGCAGTTCTTC
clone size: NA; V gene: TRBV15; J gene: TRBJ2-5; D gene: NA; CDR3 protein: CATSRDPGRETQYF; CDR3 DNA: TGTGCCACCAGCAGAGATCCCGGGAGAGAGACCCAGTACTTC
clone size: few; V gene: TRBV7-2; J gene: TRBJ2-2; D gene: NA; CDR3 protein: CASSLILGTVGELFF; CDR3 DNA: TGTGCCAGCAGCCTGATCCTAGGAACTGTCGGGGAGCTGTTTTTT
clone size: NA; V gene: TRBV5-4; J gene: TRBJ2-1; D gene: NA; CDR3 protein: CASRPRENSNINEQFF; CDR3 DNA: TGTGCCAGCAGACCCAGGGAGAACAGCAATATCAATGAGCAGTTCTTC
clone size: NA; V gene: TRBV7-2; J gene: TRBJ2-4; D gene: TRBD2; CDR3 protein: CASSLDVAGGRGKNIQYF; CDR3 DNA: TGTGCCAGCAGCTTAGATGTAGCGGGGGGCCGCGGCAAAAACATTCAGTACTTC
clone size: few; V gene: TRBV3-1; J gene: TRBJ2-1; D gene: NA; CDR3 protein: CASSRQPILKYNEQFF; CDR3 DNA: TGTGCCAGCAGTCGACAGCCAATACTAAAATACAATGAGCAGTTCTTC
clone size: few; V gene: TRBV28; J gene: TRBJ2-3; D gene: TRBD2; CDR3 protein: CASSPSGESTDTQYF; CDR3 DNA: TGTGCCAGCAGCCCTAGCGGGGAGAGCACAGATACGCAGTATTTT
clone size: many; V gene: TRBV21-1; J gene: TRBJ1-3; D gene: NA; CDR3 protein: CASSKRENTIYF; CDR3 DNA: TGTGCCAGCAGCAAACGGGAAAACACCATATATTTT
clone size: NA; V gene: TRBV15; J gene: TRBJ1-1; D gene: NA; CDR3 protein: CATCRPGRAFF; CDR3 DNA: TGTGCCACCTGCCGCCCAGGGCGAGCTTTCTTT
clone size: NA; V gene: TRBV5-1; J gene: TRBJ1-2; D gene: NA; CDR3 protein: CASSLALGKGYGYTF; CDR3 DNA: TGCGCCAGCAGCTTGGCCTTAGGGAAGGGCTATGGCTACACCTTC
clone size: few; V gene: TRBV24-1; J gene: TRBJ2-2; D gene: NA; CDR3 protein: CATSRDPTGELFF; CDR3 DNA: TGTGCCACCTCTCGGGATCCGACAGGGGAGCTGTTTTTT
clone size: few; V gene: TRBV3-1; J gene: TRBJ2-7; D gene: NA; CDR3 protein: CASSHLTARAHEQYF; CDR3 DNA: TGTGCCAGCAGCCACCTGACGGCCAGGGCCCACGAGCAGTACTTC
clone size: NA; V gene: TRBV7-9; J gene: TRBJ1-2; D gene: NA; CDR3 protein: CASSERGTYGYTF; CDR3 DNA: TGTGCCAGCAGCGAGAGAGGGACGTATGGCTACACCTTC
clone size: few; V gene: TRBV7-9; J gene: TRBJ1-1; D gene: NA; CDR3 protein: CASSLIGSDTEAFF; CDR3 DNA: TGTGCCAGCAGCTTAATAGGGAGCGACACTGAAGCTTTCTTT
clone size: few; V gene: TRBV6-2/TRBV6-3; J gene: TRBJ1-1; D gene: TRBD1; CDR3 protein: CASSYYRDRGAEAFF; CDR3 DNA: TGTGCCAGCAGTTACTACAGGGACAGGGGCGCTGAAGCTTTCTTT
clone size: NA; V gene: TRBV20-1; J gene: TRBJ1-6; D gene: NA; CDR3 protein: CSARPVGASPLHF; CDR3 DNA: TGCAGTGCCCGTCCGGTTGGGGCTTCACCCCTCCACTTT
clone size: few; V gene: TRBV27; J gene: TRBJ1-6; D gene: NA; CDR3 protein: CASRPGAHNSPLHF; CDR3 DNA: TGTGCCAGCAGACCCGGGGCACATAATTCACCCCTCCACTTT
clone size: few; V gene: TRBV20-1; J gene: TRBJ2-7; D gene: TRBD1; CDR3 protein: CSARTGGTYEQYF; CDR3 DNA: TGCAGTGCTAGGACAGGGGGCACCTACGAGCAGTACTTC
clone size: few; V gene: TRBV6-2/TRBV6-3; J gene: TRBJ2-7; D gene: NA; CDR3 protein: CASSYSTSSYEQYF; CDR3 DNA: TGTGCCAGCAGTTACTCGACTAGCTCCTACGAGCAGTACTTC
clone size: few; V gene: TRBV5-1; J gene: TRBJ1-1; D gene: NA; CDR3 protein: CASSTSGAKNTEAFF; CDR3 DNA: TGCGCCAGCAGCACCTCCGGGGCCAAGAACACTGAAGCTTTCTTT
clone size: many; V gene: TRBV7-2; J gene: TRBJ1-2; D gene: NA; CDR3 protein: CASSLGRGEGYTF; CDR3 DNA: TGTGCCAGCAGCTTAGGACGTGGGGAAGGCTACACCTTC
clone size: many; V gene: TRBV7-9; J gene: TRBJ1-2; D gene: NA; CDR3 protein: CASSLANYGYTF; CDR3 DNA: TGTGCCAGCAGCTTAGCTAACTATGGCTACACCTTC
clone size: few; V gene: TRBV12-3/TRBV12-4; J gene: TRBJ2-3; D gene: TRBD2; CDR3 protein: CASSFMASGGTDTQYF; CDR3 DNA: TGTGCCAGCAGTTTTATGGCTAGCGGGGGCACAGATACGCAGTATTTT
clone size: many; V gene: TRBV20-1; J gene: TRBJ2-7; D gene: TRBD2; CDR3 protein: CSARLAASSYEQYF; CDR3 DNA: TGCAGTGCTAGACTAGCGGCAAGCTCCTACGAGCAGTACTTC
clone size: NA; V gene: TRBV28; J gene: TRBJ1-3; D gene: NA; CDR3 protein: CASRPGGPGNTIYF; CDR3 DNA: TGTGCCAGCAGGCCCGGGGGTCCTGGAAACACCATATATTTT
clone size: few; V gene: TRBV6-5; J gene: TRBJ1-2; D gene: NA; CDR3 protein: CASTVYGYTF; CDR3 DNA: TGTGCCAGCACCGTTTATGGCTACACCTTC
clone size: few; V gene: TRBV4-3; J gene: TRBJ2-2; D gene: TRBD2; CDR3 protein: CASSQGLAGGTGELFF; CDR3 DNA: TGCGCCAGCAGCCAAGGACTAGCGGGGGGGACCGGGGAGCTGTTTTTT
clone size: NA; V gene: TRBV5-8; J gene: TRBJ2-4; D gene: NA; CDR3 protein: CASSHQGLAKNIQYF; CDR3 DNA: TGTGCCAGCAGCCATCAGGGGTTAGCCAAAAACATTCAGTACTTC
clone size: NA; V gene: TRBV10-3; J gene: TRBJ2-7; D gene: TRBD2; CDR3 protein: CAISEDSGSYEQYF; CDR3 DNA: TGTGCCATCAGTGAGGATAGCGGGAGCTACGAGCAGTACTTC